Here is one TCR beta chain with its context. The sample comes from a study of blood T cell repertoires in COVID-19. Overall study: The United States, Italy and Spain supplied acute and convalescent COVID-19 samples. The analysed material was cDNA or gDNA that came from T cells, B-cell-depleted T cells, or PBMCs.

In the source study's methods: Amplification of reference gene primers provided the estimated nucleated cell counts. The method was immunoSEQ multiplex PCR; TCRdb's version includes in-frame clones alone and lacks a portion of them. That table furnishes V, J and clone size, whereas the DNA furnished D and trimming. The sample has about 520,000 clones, 70% to 90% seen once. Sequenced sample: peripheral blood. This sequence originates from a human donor in a cohort sampled during active COVID-19.

The CDR3 DNA reads TGTGCCAGCAGCTTGGCGGGCAGGGGCGTCTACGAGCAGTACTTC. It translates to CASSLAGRGVYEQYF. The V gene is TRBV5-6, the J gene TRBJ2-7, with a tentative D call TRBD1 (6 bases). V was clipped by 0 bases and J by 3 bases, with 13 bases between them. CDR1 and CDR2 from the germline V gene are SGHDT and YYEEEE. The CDR3 is 15 residues long.